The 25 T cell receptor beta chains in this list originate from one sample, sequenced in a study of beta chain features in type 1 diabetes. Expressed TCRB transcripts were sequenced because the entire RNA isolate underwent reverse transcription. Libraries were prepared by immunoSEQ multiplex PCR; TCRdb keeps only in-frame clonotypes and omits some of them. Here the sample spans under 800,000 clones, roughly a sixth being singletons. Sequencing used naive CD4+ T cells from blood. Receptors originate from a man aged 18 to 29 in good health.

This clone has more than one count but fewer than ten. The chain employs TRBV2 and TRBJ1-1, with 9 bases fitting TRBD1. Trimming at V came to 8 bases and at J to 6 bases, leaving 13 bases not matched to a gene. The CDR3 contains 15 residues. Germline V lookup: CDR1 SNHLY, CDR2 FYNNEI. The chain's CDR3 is CASLIDRGFISEAFF. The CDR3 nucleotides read TGTGCCAGCCTAATCGACAGGGGGTTTATCTCTGAAGCTTTCTTT.

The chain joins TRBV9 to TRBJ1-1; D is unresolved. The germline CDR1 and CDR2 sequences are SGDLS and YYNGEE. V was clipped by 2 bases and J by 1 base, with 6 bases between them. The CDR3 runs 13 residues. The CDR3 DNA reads TGTGCCAGCAGCGTTCCGGGGAACACTGAAGCTTTCTTT. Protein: CASSVPGNTEAFF.

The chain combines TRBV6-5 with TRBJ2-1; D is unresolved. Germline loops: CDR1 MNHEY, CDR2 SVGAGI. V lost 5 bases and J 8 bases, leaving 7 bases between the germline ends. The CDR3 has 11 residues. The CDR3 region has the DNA TGTGCCAGCAGTCTTTTTGATGAGCAGTTCTTC. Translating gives CASSLFDEQFF.

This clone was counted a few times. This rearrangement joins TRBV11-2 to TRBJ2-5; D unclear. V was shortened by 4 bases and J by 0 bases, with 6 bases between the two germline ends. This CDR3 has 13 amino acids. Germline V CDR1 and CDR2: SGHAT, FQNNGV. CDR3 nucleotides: TGTGCCAGCAGCTCACTGAACCAAGAGACCCAGTACTTC. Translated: CASSSLNQETQYF. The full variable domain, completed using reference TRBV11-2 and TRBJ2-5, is EAGVAQSPRYKIIEKRQSVAFWCNPISGHATLYWYQQILGQGPKLLIQFQNNGVVDDSQLPKDRFSAERLKGVDSTLKIQPAKLEDSAVYLCASSSLNQETQYFGPGTRLLVL.

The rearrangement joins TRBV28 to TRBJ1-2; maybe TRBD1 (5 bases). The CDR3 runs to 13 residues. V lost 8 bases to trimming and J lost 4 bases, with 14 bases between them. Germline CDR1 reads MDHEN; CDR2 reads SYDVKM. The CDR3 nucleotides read TGTGCCAGCTTAGGGGCGCGGAGCTATGGCTACACCTTC. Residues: CASLGARSYGYTF.

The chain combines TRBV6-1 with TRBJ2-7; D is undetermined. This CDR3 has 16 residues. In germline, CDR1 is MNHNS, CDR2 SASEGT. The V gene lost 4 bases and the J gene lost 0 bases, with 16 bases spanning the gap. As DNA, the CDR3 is TGTGCCAGCAGTGCCCGAATAGGGAAGATCTCCTACGAGCAGTACTTC. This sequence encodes CASSARIGKISYEQYF.

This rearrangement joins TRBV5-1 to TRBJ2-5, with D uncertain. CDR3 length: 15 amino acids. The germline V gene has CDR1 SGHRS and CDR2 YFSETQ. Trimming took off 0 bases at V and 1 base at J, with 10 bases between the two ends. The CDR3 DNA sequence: TGCGCCAGCAGCTTGGGTACAGTCCCCCAAGAGACCCAGTACTTC. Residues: CASSLGTVPQETQYF.

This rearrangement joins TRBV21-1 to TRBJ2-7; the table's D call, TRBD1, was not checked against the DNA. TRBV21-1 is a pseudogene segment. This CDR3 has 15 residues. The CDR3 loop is CASKSGFGQYYEQYF. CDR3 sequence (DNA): TGTGCCAGCAAGTCAGGGTTCGGCCAATACTACGAGCAGTACTTC.

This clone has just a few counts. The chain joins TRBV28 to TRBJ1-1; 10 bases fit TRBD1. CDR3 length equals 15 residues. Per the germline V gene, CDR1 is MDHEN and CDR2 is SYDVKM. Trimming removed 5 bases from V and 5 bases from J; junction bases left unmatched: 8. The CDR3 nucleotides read TGTGCCAGCAGTCCCCCTGGACAGGGGGGAACTGAAGCTTTCTTT. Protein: CASSPPGQGGTEAFF.

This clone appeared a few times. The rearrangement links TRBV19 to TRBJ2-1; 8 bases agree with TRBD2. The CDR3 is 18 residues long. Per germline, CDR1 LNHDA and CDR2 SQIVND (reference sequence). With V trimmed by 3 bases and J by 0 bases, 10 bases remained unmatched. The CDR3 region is CASSILASGPSSYNEQFF. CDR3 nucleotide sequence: TGTGCCAGTAGTATTTTGGCTAGCGGGCCAAGCTCCTACAATGAGCAGTTCTTC.

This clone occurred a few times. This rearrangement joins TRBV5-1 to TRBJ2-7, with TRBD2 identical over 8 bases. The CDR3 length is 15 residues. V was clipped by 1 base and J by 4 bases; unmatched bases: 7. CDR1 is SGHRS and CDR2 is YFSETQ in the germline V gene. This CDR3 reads CASSLQREIVYEQYF. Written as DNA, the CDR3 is TGCGCCAGCAGCTTGCAGCGGGAGATTGTGTACGAGCAGTACTTC.

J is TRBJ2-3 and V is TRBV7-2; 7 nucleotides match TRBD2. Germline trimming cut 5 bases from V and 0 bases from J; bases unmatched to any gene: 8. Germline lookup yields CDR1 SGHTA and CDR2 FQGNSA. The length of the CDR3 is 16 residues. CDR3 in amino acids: CASSLMTSPSTDTQYF. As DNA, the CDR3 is TGTGCCAGCAGCCTAATGACTAGCCCCAGCACAGATACGCAGTATTTT.

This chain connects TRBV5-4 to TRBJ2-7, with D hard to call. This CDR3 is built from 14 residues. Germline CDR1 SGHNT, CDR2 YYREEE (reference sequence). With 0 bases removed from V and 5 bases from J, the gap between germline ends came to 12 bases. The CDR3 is CASSLVLGLDEQYF. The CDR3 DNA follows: TGTGCCAGCAGCTTGGTTCTAGGTCTCGACGAGCAGTACTTC. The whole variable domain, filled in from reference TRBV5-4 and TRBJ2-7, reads ETGVTQSPTHLIKTRGQQVTLRCSSQSGHNTVSWYQQALGQGPQFIFQYYREEENGRGNFPPRFSGLQFPNYSSELNVNALELDDSALYLCASSLVLGLDEQYFGPGTRLTVT.

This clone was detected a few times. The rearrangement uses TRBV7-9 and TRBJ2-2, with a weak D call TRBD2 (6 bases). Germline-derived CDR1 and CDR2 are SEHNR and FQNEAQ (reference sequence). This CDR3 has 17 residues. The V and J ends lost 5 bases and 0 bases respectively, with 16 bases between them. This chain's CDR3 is CASSVRRANANTGELFF. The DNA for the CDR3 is TGTGCCAGCAGCGTTAGGAGGGCCAACGCGAACACCGGGGAGCTGTTTTTT.

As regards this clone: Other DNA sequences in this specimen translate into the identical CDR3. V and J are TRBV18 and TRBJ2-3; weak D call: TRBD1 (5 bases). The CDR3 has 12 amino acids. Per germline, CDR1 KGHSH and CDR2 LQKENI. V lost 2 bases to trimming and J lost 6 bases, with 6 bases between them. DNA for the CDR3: TGTGCCAGCTCACCAAAGGGGGATACGCAGTATTTT. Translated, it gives CASSPKGDTQYF.

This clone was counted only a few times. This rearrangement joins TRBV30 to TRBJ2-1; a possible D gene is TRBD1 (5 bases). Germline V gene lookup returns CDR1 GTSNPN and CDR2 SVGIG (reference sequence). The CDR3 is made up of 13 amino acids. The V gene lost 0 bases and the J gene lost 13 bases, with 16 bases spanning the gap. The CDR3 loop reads CAWSVLGDGAQFF. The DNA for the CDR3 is TGTGCCTGGAGTGTACTTGGGGATGGGGCCCAGTTCTTC.

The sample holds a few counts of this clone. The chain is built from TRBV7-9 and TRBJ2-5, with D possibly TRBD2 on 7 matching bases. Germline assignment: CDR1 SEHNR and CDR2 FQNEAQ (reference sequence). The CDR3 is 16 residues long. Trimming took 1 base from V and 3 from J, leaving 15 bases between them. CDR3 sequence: CASSLEFTGREETQYF. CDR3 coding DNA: TGTGCCAGCAGCTTAGAGTTTACAGGGAGGGAAGAGACCCAGTACTTC.

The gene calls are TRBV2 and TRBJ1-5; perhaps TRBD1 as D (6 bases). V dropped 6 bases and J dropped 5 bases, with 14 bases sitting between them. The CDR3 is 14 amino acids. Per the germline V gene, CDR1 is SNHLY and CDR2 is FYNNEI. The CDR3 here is CASRKGDNYQPQHF. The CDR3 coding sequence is TGTGCCAGCAGGAAGGGGGACAACTATCAGCCCCAGCATTTT. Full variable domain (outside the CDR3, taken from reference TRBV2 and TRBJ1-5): EPEVTQTPSHQVTQMGQEVILRCVPISNHLYFYWYRQILGQKVEFLVSFYNNEISEKSEIFDDQFSVERPDGSNFTLKIRSTKLEDSAMYFCASRKGDNYQPQHFGDGTRLSIL.

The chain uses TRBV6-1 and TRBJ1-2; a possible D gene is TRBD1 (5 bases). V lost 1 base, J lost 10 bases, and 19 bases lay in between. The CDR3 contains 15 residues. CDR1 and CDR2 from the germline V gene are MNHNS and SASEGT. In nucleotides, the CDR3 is TGTGCCAGCAGTGAAGTGGGGACCTACGCGAGACCCTACACCTTC. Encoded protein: CASSEVGTYARPYTF.

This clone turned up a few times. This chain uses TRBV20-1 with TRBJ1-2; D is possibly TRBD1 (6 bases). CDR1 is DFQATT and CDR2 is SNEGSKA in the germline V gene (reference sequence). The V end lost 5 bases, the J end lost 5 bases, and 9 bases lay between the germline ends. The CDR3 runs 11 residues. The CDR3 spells CSAQRGYGYTF. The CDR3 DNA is TGCAGTGCTCAGAGGGGGTATGGCTACACCTTC.

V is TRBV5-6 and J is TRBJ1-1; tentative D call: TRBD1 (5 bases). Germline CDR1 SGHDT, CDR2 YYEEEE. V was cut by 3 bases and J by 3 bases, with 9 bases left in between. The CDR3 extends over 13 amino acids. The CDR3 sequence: CASSYRSDTEAFF. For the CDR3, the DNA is TGTGCCAGCAGCTACAGGTCTGACACTGAAGCTTTCTTT.

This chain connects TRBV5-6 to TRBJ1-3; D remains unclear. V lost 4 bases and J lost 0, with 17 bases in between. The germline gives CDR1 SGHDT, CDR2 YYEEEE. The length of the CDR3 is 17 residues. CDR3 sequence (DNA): TGTGCCAGCAGCCCGCTGGGCAGGCAACTCTCTGGAAACACCATATATTTT. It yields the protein CASSPLGRQLSGNTIYF.

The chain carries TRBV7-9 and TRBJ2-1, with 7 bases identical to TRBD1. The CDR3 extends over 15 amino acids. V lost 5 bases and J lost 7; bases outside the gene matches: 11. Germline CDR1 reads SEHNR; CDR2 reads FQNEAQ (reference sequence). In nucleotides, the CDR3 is TGTGCCAGCAGCCTACAGGGGATAGGACTGAATGAGCAGTTCTTC. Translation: CASSLQGIGLNEQFF.

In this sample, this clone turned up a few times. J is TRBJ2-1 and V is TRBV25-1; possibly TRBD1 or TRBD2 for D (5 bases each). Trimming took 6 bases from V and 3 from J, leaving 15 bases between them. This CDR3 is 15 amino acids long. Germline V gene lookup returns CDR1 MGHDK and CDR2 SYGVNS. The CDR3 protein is CASRDRDGSYNEQFF. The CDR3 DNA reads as TGTGCCAGCAGAGACCGGGACGGAAGCTACAATGAGCAGTTCTTC.

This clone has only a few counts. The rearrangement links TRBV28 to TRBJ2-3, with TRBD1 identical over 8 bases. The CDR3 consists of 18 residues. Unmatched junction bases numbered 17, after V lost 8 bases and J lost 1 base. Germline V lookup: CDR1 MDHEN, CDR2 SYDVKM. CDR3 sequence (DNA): TGTGCCAGCCTACCCTCCTTCGGACAGGGAAGCCGCACAGATACGCAGTATTTT. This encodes CASLPSFGQGSRTDTQYF.